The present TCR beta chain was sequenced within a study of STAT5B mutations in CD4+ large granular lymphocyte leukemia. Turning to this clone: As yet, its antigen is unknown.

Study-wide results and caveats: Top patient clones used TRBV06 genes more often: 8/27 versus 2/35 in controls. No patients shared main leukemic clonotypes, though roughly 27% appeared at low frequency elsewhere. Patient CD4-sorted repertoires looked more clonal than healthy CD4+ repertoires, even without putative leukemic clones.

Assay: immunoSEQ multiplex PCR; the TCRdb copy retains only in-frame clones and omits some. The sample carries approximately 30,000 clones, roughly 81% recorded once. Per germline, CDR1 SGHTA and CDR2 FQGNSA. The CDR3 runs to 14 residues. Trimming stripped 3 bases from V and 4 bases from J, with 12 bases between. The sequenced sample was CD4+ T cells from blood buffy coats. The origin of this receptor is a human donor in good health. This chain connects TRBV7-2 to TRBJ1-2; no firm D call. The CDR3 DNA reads TGTGCCAGCAGCTTTTGGGTAGAGACCTATGGCTACACCTTC. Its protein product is CASSFWVETYGYTF.